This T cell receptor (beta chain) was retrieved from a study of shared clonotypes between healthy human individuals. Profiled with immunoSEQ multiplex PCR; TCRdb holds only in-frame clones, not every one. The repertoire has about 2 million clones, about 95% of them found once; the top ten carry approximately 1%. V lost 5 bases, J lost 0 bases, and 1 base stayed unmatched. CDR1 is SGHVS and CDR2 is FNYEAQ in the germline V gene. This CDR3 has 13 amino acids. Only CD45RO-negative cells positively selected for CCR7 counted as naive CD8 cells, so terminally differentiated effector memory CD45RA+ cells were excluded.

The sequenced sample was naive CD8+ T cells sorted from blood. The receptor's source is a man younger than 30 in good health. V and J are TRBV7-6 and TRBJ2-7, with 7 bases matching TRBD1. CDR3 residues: CASSGTDSYEQYF. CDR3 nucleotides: TGTGCCAGCAGCGGGACAGACTCCTACGAGCAGTACTTC.